Each of the 9 T cell receptor beta chains below was sequenced from the same sample in a study of blood T cell repertoires in COVID-19. TCRdb keeps only in-frame clones here, not all; method: immunoSEQ multiplex PCR. The sample holds 200,000 to 300,000 clones, approximately 80% seen once. The sequenced sample consisted of peripheral blood. These receptors were taken from a man between 35 and 55 years old who had recovered from COVID-19.

The gene calls are TRBV7-9 and TRBJ1-1; 11 bases agree with TRBD1. Germline lookup yields CDR1 SEHNR and CDR2 FQNEAQ (reference sequence). V shed 6 bases and J 3 bases; nucleotides not matched to a gene: 6. The CDR3 has 15 amino acids. CDR3 DNA sequence: TGTGCCAGCAGGCGCACGGGACAGGGGGACACTGAAGCTTTCTTT. This translates into CASRRTGQGDTEAFF.

The chain has TRBV5-1 and TRBJ1-1; D call uncertain. V dropped 4 bases and J dropped 4 bases, with 11 bases sitting between them. Germline V gene data show CDR1 as SGHRS and CDR2 as YFSETQ. This CDR3 comprises 13 residues. CDR3 sequence (DNA): TGCGCCAGCAGCCTAAACCTCCTCACTGAAGCTTTCTTT. Protein: CASSLNLLTEAFF.

V gene TRBV19 combines with J gene TRBJ1-5; 9 nucleotides agree with TRBD1. The V gene's germline CDR1 is LNHDA and CDR2 SQIVND (reference sequence). Trimming took 6 bases from V and 0 from J; bases not matched to a gene: 9. The CDR3 contains 17 residues. As DNA, the CDR3 is TGTGCCAGTAGCCCAACTTGGGACAGGGTTAGCAATCAGCCCCAGCATTTT. It specifies CASSPTWDRVSNQPQHF.

The chain links TRBV5-6 to TRBJ2-1; 8 bases are shared with TRBD1. This CDR3 contains 15 residues. V shed 5 bases and J 0 bases; nucleotides not matched to a gene: 4. From germline, CDR1 is SGHDT and CDR2 YYEEEE. CDR3 DNA: TGTGCCAGCAGACCAACAGGGGGCTCCTACAATGAGCAGTTCTTC. It encodes CASRPTGGSYNEQFF. Drawing the rest from reference TRBV5-6 and TRBJ2-1, the complete variable domain is DAGVTQSPTHLIKTRGQQVTLRCSPKSGHDTVSWYQQALGQGPQFIFQYYEEEERQRGNFPDRFSGHQFPNYSSELNVNALLLGDSALYLCASRPTGGSYNEQFFGPGTRLTVL.

This clone was found once. This rearrangement joins TRBV7-2 to TRBJ1-2, with 10 bases that match TRBD1. Germline V CDR1 and CDR2: SGHTA, FQGNSA. Losses at the gene ends were 5 bases for V and 5 bases for J; bases not matched to a gene: 2. The length of the CDR3 is 13 residues. The DNA for the CDR3 is TGTGCCAGCAGCGTGGGACAGGGGTATGGCTACACCTTC. It is translated as CASSVGQGYGYTF.

This chain connects TRBV18 to TRBJ2-7, with D perhaps TRBD2 (5 bases). Germline CDR1 reads KGHSH; CDR2 reads LQKENI. Trimming took off 5 bases at V and 2 bases at J, with 22 bases between the two ends. CDR3 size: 17 residues. CDR3 DNA sequence: TGTGCCAGCTCATCCCTAACGGGATCGAACGCTCCCTACGAGCAGTACTTC. It translates to CASSSLTGSNAPYEQYF.

This clone appeared a single time. The J gene is TRBJ1-2, the V gene TRBV5-4; 9 bases map to TRBD1. V lost 4 bases and J lost 4; bases outside the gene matches: 14. Germline CDR1 SGHNT, CDR2 YYREEE (reference sequence). CDR3 size: 17 residues. The CDR3 protein is CASSHGQGSLVVYGYTF. The DNA for the CDR3 is TGTGCCAGCAGCCACGGACAGGGGTCGTTAGTAGTCTATGGCTACACCTTC.

This chain uses TRBV5-4 with TRBJ2-5, with 12 bases matching TRBD1. V was pared by 4 bases and J by 4 bases, with 5 bases of the junction left unmatched. This CDR3 region has 15 residues. Germline CDR1 is SGHNT and CDR2 is YYREEE (reference sequence). The CDR3 protein is CASSKGTGGRETQYF. The DNA of the CDR3 is TGTGCCAGCAGCAAAGGGACAGGGGGCCGAGAGACCCAGTACTTC.

The table lists this clone with a count of one. V gene TRBV2 combines with J gene TRBJ2-1, with 11 bases lining up with TRBD2. This CDR3 has 14 residues. CDR1 is SNHLY, CDR2 FYNNEI, per germline. Trimming took 8 bases from V and 10 from J; bases not matched to a gene: 10. As DNA, the CDR3 is TGTGCCAGCGTGTATAGCGGGGGGGCATACGAGCAGTTCTTC. Its protein is CASVYSGGAYEQFF.